The sequence of this T cell receptor (beta chain) was determined in a study of CD8 T cells in ankylosing spondylitis. Study-wide results and caveats: Ankylosing spondylitis blood appeared to carry a characteristic TCR beta motif of 7 or 8 highly homologous variants. In reactive arthritis synovial fluid and blood, some motif variants had been reported before.

This clonotype was observed at least ten times. Its antigen remains unknown. A single record per CDR3 protein comes from TCRdb applying MiXCR to the 5' RACE reads. The sample carries about 840,000 distinct CDR3 sequences, 12% recorded once. The specimen was blood, either unsorted or a sorted T cell fraction (not recorded which). The TCR originated in a male donor with ankylosing spondylitis.

The CDR3 DNA reads as TGCGCCAGCAGCTTGGTAGGCGGTACCTACGAGCAGTACTTC. The encoded protein is CASSLVGGTYEQYF. This chain connects TRBV5-1 to TRBJ2-7; D not resolved. Germline assignment: CDR1 SGHRS and CDR2 YFSETQ. This CDR3 is built from 14 residues. The V and J ends lost 0 bases and 2 bases respectively, with 9 bases between them.